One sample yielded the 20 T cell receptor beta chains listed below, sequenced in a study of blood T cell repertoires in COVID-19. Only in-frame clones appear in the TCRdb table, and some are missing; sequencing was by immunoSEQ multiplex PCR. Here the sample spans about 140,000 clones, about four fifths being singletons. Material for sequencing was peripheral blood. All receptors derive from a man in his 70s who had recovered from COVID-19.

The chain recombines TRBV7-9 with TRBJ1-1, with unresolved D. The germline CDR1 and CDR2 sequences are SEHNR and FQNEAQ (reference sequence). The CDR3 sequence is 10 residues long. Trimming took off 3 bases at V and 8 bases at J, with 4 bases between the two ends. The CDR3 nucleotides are TGTGCCAGCAGCTTTGAGGAAGCTTTCTTT. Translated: CASSFEEAFF. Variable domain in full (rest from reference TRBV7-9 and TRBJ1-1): DTGVSQNPRHKITKRGQNVTFRCDPISEHNRLYWYRQTLGQGPEFLTYFQNEAQLEKSRLLSDRFSAERPKGSFSTLEIQRTEQGDSAMYLCASSFEEAFFGQGTRLTVV.

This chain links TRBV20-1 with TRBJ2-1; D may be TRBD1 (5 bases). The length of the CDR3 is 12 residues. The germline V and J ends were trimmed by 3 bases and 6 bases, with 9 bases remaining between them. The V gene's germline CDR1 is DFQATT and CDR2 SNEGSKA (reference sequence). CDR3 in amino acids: CSASAGPNEQFF. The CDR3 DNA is TGCAGTGCTAGTGCAGGGCCCAATGAGCAGTTCTTC.

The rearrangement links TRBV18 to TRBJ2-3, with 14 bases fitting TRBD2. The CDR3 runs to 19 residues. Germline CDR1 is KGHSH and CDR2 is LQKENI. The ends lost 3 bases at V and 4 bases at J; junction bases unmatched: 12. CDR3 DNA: TGTGCCAGCTCACCCGTCACCGGGACTAGCGGGAGTGTGGCAGATACGCAGTATTTT. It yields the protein CASSPVTGTSGSVADTQYF. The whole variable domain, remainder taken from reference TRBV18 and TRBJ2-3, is NAGVMQNPRHLVRRRGQEARLRCSPMKGHSHVYWYRQLPEEGLKFMVYLQKENIIDESGMPKERFSAEFPKEGPSILRIQQVVRGDSAAYFCASSPVTGTSGSVADTQYFGPGTRLTVL.

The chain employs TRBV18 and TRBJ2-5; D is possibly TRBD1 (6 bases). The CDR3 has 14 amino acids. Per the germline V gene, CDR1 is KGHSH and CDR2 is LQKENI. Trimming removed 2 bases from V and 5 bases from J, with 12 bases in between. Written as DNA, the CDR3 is TGTGCCAGCTCACCAGGTACAGGGCAGGAGACCCAGTACTTC. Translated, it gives CASSPGTGQETQYF.

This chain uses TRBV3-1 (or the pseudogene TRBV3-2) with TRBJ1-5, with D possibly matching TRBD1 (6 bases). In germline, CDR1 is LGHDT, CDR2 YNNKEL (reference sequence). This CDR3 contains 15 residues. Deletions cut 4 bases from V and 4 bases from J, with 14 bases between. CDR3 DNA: TGTGCCAGCAGCCCTGGGGTGGGGGCAAATCAGCCCCAGCATTTT. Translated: CASSPGVGANQPQHF.

CDR3 in DNA: TGTGCCAGCCAAGACAGGGGAGGTGGAAACACCATATATTTT. Its protein product is CASQDRGGGNTIYF. The chain has TRBV27 and TRBJ1-3; 8 nucleotides match TRBD1. The CDR3 is 14 residues long. In germline, CDR1 is MNHEY, CDR2 SMNVEV (reference sequence). V was clipped by 8 bases and J by 3 bases; unmatched bases: 6.

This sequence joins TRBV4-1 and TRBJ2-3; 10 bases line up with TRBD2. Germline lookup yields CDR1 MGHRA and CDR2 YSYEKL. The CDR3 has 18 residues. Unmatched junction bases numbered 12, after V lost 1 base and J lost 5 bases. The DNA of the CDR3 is TGCGCCAGCAGCCAAGCTCCCGTTCTAGCGGGAGTAAGAGATACGCAGTATTTT. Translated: CASSQAPVLAGVRDTQYF.

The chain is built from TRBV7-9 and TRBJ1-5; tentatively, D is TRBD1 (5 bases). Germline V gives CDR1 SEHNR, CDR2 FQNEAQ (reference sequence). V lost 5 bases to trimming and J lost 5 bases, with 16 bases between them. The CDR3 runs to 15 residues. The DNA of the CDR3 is TGTGCCAGCAGCCCAGACAGAGTAGGGGATCAGCCCCAGCATTTT. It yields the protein CASSPDRVGDQPQHF.

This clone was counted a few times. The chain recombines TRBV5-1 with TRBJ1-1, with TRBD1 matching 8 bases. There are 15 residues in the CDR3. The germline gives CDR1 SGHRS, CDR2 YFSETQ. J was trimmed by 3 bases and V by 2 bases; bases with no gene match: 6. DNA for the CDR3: TGCGCCAGCAGCTTCGCAGGGGGCGTCGACACTGAAGCTTTCTTT. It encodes CASSFAGGVDTEAFF.

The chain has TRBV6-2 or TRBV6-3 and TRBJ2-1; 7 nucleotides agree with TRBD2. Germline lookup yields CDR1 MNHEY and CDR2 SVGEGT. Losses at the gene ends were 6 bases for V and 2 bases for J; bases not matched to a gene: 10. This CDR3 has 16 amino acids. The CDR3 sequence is CASSSLAGVAYNEQFF. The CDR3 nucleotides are TGTGCCAGCAGCTCCCTGGCGGGAGTAGCCTACAATGAGCAGTTCTTC.

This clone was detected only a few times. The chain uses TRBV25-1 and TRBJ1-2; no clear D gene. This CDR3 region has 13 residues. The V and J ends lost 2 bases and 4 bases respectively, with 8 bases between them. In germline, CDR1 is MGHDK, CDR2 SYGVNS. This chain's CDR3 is CASSEAGSYGYTF. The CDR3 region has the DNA TGTGCCAGCAGTGAAGCGGGCTCCTATGGCTACACCTTC.

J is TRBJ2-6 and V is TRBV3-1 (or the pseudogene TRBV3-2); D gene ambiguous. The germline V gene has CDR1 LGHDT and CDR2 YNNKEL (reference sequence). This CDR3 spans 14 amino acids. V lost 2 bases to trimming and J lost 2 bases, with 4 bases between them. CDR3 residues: CASSQPAGANVLTF. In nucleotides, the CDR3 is TGTGCCAGCAGCCAACCAGCTGGGGCCAACGTCCTGACTTTC.

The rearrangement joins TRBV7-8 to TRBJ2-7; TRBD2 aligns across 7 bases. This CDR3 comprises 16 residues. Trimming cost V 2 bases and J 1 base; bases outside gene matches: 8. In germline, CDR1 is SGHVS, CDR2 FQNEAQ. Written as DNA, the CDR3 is TGTGCCAGCAGCTTACTCGGACTAGGCTTATCCTACGAGCAGTACTTC. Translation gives CASSLLGLGLSYEQYF.

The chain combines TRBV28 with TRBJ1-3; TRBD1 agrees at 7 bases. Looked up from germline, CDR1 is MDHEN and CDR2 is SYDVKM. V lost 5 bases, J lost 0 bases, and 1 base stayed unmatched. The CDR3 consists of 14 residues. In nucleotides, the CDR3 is TGTGCCAGCAGTGGACAGGACTCTGGAAACACCATATATTTT. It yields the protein CASSGQDSGNTIYF. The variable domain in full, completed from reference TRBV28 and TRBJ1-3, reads DVKVTQSSRYLVKRTGEKVFLECVQDMDHENMFWYRQDPGLGLRLIYFSYDVKMKEKGDIPEGYSVSREKKERFSLILESASTNQTSMYLCASSGQDSGNTIYFGEGSWLTVV.

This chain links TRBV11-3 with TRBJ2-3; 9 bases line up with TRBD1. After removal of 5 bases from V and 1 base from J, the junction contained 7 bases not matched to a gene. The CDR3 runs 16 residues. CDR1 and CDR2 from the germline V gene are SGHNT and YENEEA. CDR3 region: CASSPQGAGGTDTQYF. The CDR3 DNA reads TGTGCCAGCAGCCCACAGGGGGCAGGAGGCACAGATACGCAGTATTTT.

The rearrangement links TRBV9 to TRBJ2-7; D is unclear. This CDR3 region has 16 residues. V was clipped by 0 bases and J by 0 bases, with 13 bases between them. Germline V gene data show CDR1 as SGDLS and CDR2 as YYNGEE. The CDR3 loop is CASSVAVNSPSYEQYF. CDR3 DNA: TGTGCCAGCAGCGTAGCAGTGAACAGTCCCTCCTACGAGCAGTACTTC.

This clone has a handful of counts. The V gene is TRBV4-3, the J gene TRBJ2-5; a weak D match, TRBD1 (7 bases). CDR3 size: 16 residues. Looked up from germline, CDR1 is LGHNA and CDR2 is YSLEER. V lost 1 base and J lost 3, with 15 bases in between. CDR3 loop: CASSQGPPRGEETQYF. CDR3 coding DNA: TGCGCCAGCAGCCAAGGTCCCCCCAGGGGGGAAGAGACCCAGTACTTC.

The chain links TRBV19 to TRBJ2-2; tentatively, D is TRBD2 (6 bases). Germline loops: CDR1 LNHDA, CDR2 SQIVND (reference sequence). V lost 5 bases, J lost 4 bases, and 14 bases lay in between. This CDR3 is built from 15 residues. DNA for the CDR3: TGTGCCAGTAGTGTCGCGGGAATTGCCACCGGGGAGCTGTTTTTT. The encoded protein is CASSVAGIATGELFF.

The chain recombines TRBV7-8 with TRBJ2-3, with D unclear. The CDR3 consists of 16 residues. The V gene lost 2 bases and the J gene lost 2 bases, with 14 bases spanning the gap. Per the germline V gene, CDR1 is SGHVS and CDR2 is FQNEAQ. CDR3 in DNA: TGTGCCAGCAGCTTAATCGATCGAGGATACACAGATACGCAGTATTTT. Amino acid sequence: CASSLIDRGYTDTQYF.

The CDR3 nucleotides read TGCGCCAGCAGTGAAGGACAGGTGATCTTCAATCAGCCCCAGCATTTT. The encoded protein is CASSEGQVIFNQPQHF. The chain combines TRBV10-2 with TRBJ1-5; 7 nucleotides align to TRBD1. The V and J ends lost 3 bases and 3 bases, in that order; junction bases with no gene match: 8. The CDR3 extends over 16 amino acids. Germline CDR1 is WSHSY and CDR2 is SAAADI.